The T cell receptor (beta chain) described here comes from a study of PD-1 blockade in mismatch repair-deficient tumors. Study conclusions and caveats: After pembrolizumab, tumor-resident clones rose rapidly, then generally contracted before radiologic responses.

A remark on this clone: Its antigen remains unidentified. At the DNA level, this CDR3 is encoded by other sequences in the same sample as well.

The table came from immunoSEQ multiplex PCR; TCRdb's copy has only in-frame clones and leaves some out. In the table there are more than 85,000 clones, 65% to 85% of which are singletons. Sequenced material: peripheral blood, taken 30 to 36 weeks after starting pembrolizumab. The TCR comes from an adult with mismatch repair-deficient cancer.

The chain's CDR3 is CASSLTSGSYEQYF. DNA of the CDR3: TGTGCCAGCAGCTTGACTAGCGGCTCCTACGAGCAGTACTTC. The chain combines TRBV7-9 with TRBJ2-7; TRBD2 matches 9 bases. This CDR3 contains 14 residues. The ends lost 3 bases at V and 0 bases at J; junction bases unmatched: 0. The germline V gene has CDR1 SEHNR and CDR2 FQNEAQ (reference sequence). The entire variable domain, with the rest obtained from reference TRBV7-9 and TRBJ2-7, is as follows: DTGVSQNPRHKITKRGQNVTFRCDPISEHNRLYWYRQTLGQGPEFLTYFQNEAQLEKSRLLSDRFSAERPKGSFSTLEIQRTEQGDSAMYLCASSLTSGSYEQYFGPGTRLTVT.